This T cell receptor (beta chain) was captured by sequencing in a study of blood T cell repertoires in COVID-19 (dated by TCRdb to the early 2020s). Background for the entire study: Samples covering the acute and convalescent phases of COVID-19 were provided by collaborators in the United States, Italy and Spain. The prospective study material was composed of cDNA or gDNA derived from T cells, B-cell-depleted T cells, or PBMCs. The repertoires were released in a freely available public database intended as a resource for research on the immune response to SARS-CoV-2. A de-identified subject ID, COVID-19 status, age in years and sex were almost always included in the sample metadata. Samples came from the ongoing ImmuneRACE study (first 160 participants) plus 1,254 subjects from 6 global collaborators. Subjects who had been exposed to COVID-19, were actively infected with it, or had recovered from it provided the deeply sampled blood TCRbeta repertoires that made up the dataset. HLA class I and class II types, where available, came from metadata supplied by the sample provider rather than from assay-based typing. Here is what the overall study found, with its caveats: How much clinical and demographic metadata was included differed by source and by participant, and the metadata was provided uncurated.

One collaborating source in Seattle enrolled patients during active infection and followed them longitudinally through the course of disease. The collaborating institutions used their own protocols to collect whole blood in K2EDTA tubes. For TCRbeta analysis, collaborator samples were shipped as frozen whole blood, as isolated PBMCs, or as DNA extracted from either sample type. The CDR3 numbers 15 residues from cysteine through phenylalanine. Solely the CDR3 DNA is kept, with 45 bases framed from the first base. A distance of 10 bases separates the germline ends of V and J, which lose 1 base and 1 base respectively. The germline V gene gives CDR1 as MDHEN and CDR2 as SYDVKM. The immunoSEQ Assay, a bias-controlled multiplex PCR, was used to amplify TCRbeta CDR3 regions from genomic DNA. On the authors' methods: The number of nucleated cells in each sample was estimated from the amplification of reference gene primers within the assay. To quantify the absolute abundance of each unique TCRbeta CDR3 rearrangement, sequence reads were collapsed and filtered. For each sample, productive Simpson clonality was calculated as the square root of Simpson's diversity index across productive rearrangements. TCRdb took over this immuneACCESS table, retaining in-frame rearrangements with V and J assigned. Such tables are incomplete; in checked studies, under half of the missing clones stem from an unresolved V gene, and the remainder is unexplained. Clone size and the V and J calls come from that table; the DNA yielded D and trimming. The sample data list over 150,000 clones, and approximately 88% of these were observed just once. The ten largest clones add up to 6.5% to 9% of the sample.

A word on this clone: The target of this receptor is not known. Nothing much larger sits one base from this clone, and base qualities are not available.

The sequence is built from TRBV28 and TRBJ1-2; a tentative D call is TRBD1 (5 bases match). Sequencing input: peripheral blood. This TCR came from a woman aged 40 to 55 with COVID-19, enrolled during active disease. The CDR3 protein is CASSLLSGINYGYTF. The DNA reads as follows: TGTGCCAGCAGTTTATTGTCAGGGATTAACTATGGCTACACCTTC.